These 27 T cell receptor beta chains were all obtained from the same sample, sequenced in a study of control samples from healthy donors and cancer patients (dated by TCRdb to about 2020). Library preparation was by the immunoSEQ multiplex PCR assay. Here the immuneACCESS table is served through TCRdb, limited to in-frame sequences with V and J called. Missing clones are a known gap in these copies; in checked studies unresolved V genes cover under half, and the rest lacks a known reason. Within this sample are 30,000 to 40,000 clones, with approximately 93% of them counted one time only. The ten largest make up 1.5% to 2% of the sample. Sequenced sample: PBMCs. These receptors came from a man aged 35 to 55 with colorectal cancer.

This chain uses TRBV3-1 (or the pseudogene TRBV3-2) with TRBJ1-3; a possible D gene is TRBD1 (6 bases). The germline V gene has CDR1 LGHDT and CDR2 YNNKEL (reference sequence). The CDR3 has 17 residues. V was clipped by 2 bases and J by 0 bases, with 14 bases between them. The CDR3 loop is CASSQRMTGNSGNTIYF. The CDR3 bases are TGTGCCAGCAGCCAAAGGATGACAGGCAACTCTGGAAACACCATATATTTT.

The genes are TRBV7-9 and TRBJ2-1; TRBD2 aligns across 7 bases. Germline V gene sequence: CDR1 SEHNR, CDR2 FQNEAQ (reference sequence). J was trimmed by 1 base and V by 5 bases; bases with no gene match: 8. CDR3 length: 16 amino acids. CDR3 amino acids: CASSPVFGGSYNEQFF. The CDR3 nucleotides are TGTGCCAGCAGCCCAGTGTTCGGGGGGTCCTACAATGAGCAGTTCTTC.

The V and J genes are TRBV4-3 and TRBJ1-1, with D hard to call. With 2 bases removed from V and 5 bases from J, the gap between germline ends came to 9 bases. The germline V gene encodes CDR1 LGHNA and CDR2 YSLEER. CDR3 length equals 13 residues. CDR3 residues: CASSQYRRTEAFF. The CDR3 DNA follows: TGCGCCAGCAGCCAATACAGAAGGACTGAAGCTTTCTTT.

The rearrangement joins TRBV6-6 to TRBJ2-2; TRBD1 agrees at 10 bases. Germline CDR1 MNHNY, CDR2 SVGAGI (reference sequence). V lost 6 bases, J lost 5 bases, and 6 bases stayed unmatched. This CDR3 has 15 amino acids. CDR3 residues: CASSQGQGRTGELFF. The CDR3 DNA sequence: TGTGCCAGCAGCCAGGGACAGGGGAGGACCGGGGAGCTGTTTTTT.

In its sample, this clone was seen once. The CDR3 bases are TGTGCTTTTACGGGGGGGGCCGAGCGTGGCTACACCTTC. Protein product: CAFTGGAERGYTF. V gene TRBV30 combines with J gene TRBJ1-2, with a weak D call TRBD1 (6 bases). CDR3 length: 13 residues. Germline V lookup: CDR1 GTSNPN, CDR2 SVGIG (reference sequence).

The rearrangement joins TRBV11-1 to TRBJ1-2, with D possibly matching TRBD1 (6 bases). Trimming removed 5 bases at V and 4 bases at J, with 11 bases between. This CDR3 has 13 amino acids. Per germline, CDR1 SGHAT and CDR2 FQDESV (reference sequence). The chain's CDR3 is CASSAGTPYGYTF. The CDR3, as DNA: TGTGCCAGCAGCGCAGGGACACCCTATGGCTACACCTTC. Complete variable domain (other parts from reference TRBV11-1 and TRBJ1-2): EAEVAQSPRYKITEKSQAVAFWCDPISGHATLYWYRQILGQGPELLVQFQDESVVDDSQLPKDRFSAERLKGVDSTLKIQPAELGDSAMYLCASSAGTPYGYTFGSGTRLTVV.

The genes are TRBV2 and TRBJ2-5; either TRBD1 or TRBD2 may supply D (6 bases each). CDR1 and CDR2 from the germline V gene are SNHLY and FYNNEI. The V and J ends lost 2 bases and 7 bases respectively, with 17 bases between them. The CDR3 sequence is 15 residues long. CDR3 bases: TGTGCCAGCAGTGAAAGGGGGGCCCTGAGGGGGACCCAGTACTTC. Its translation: CASSERGALRGTQYF.

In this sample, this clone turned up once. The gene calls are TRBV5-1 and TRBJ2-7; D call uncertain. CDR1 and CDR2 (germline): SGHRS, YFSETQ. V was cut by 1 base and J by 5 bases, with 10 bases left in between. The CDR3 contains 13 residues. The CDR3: CASSLFRSHEQYF. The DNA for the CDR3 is TGCGCCAGCAGCTTGTTTCGTTCTCACGAGCAGTACTTC.

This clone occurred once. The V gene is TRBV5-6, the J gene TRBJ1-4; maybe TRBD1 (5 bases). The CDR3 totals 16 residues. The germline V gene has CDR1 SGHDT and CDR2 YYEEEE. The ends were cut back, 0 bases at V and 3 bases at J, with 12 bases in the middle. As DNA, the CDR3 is TGTGCCAGCAGCTTGGGGGGGACGGCTTCTAATGAAAAACTGTTTTTT. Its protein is CASSLGGTASNEKLFF.

CDR3 region: CASSEGTVFTGSPLHF. The CDR3, as DNA: TGTGCCAGCAGTGAAGGGACAGTCTTTACGGGATCACCCCTCCACTTT. This chain joins TRBV2 and TRBJ1-6; possible D gene TRBD1, 6 bases. Trimming pared 1 base from V and 10 bases from J, leaving 17 bases between. CDR3 length: 16 amino acids. Germline V gene sequence: CDR1 SNHLY, CDR2 FYNNEI.

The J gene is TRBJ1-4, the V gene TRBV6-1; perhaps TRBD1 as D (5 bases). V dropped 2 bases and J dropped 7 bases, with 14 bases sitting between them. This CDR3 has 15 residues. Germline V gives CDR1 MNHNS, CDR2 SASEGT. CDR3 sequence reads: CASSEWGGGVEKLFF. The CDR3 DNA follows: TGTGCCAGCAGTGAATGGGGTGGGGGGGTTGAAAAACTGTTTTTT.

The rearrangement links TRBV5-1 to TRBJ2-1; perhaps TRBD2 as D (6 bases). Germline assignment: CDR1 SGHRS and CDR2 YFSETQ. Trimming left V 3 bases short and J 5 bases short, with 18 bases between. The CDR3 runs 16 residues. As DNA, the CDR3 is TGCGCCAGCAGCTCCCCCGGGCGGGGTTCTAACAATGAGCAGTTCTTC. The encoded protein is CASSSPGRGSNNEQFF.

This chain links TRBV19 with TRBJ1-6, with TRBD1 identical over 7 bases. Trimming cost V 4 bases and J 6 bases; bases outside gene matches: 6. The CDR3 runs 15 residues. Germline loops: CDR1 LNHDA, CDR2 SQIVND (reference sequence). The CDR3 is CASSTGQAANSPLHF. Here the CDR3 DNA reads TGTGCCAGTAGTACTGGACAGGCGGCTAATTCACCCCTCCACTTT.

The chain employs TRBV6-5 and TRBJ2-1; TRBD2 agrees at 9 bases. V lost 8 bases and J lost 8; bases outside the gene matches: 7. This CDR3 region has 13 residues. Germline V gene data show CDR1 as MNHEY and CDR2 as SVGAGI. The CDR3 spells CASGRGGRDEQFF. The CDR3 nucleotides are TGTGCCAGCGGGCGGGGGGGCCGCGATGAGCAGTTCTTC.

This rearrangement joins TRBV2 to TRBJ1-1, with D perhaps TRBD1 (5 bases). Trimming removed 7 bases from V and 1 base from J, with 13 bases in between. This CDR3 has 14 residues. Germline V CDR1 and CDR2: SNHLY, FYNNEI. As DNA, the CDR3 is TGTGCCAGCATTACTACGACAGCGAACACTGAAGCTTTCTTT. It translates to CASITTTANTEAFF. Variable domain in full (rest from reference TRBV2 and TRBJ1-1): EPEVTQTPSHQVTQMGQEVILRCVPISNHLYFYWYRQILGQKVEFLVSFYNNEISEKSEIFDDQFSVERPDGSNFTLKIRSTKLEDSAMYFCASITTTANTEAFFGQGTRLTVV.

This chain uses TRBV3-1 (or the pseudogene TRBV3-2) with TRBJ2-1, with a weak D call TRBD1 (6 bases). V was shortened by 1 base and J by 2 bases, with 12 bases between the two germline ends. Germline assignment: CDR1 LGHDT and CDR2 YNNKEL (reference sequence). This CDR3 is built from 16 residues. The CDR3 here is CASSQGRTETYNEQFF. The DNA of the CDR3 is TGTGCCAGCAGCCAAGGGAGGACAGAAACCTACAATGAGCAGTTCTTC.

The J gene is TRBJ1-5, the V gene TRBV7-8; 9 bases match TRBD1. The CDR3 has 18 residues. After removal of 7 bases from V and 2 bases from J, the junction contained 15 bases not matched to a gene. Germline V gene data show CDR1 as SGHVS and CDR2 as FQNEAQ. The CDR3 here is CASTQRADRGSGNQPQHF. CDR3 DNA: TGTGCCAGCACCCAGCGGGCGGACAGGGGTTCGGGCAATCAGCCCCAGCATTTT.

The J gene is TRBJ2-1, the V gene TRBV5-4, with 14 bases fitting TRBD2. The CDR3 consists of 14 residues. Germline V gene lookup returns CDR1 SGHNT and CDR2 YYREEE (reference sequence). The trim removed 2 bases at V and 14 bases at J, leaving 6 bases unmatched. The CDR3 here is CASSFRTSGGLKFF. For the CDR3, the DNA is TGTGCCAGCAGCTTCCGGACTAGCGGGGGGCTCAAGTTCTTC.

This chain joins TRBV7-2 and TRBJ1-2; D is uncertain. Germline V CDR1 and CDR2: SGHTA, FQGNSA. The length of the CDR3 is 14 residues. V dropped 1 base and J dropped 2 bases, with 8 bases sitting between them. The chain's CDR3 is CASSLEALNYGYTF. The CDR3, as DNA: TGTGCCAGCAGCTTAGAGGCGCTGAACTATGGCTACACCTTC.

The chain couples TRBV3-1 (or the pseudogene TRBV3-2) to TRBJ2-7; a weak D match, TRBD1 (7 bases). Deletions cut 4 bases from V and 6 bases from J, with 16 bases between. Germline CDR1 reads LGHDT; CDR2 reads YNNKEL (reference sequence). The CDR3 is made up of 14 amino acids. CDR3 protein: CASSRRAGGREQYF. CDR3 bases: TGTGCCAGCAGCCGGAGGGCAGGGGGTCGCGAGCAGTACTTC.

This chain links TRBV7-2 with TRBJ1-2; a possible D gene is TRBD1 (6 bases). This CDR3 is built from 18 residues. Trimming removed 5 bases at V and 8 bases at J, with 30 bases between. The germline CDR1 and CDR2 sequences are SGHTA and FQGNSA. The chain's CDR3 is CASSTPPGASRSNEGYTF. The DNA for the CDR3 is TGTGCCAGCAGCACGCCCCCAGGGGCCTCCCGTTCGAATGAGGGCTACACCTTC.

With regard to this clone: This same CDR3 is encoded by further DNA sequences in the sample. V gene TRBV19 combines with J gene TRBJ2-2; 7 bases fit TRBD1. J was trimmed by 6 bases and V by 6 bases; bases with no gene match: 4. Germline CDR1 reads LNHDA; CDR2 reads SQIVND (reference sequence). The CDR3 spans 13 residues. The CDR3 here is CASSPDRAGELFF. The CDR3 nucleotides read TGTGCCAGTAGCCCAGACAGGGCCGGGGAGCTGTTTTTT.

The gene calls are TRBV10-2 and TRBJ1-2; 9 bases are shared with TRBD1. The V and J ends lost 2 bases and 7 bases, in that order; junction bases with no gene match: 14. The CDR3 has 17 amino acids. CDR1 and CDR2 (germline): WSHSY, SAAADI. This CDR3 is CASSEPGRLGQGFGYTF. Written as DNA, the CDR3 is TGCGCCAGCAGTGAGCCTGGGAGATTGGGACAGGGTTTTGGCTACACCTTC.

The CDR3 coding sequence is TGTGCCACCCGCGACGACAGAGACTACACCTTC. Protein sequence: CATRDDRDYTF. The chain is built from TRBV6-6 and TRBJ1-2; tentative D call: TRBD1 (5 bases). The CDR3 spans 11 residues. Germline assignment: CDR1 MNHNY and CDR2 SVGAGI (reference sequence). The V and J ends lost 10 bases and 10 bases respectively, with 16 bases between them.

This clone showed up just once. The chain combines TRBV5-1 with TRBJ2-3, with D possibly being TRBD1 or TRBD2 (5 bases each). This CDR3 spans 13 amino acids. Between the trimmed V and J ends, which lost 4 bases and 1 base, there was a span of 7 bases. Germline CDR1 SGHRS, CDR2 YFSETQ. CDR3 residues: CASSGGGTDTQYF. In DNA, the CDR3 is TGCGCCAGCAGCGGGGGAGGCACAGATACGCAGTATTTT.

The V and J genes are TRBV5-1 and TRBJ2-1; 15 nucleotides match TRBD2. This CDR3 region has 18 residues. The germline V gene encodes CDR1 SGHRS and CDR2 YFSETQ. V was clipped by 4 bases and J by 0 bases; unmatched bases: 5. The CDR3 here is CASSRGTSGGSSYNEQFF. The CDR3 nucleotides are TGCGCCAGCAGCAGAGGGACTAGCGGGGGGAGCTCCTACAATGAGCAGTTCTTC.

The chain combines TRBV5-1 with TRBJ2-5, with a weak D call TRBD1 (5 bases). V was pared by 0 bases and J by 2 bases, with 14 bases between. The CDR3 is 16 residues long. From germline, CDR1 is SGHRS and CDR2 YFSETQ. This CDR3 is CASSLEGSRGQETQYF. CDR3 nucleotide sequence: TGCGCCAGCAGCTTGGAGGGGTCCCGAGGTCAAGAGACCCAGTACTTC.